Listed below are T cell receptor beta chains from one sample, sequenced in a study of T cell responses to AZD1222 COVID-19 vaccine. TCRdb keeps only in-frame clones here, not all; method: immunoSEQ multiplex PCR. The data contain roughly 97,000 clones, about 91% of them singletons. The sequencing here drew on peripheral blood, taken on day 0 of AZD1222 vaccination. Receptor source: an adult in good health. The CDR3 runs from the conserved cysteine through the conserved F or W. The D gene is left open where the match is weak. Expanded clones are given a class, and other clones once, few, many or no size at all.

size: NA; V: TRBV24-1; J: TRBJ2-2; D: NA; CDR3: CATSDMNTGELFF; DNA: TGTGCCACCAGTGACATGAACACCGGGGAGCTGTTTTTT
size: NA; V: TRBV10-1; J: TRBJ1-1; D: NA; CDR3: CASSESGGGRDAFF; DNA: TGCGCCAGCAGTGAGTCGGGGGGCGGTAGGGACGCTTTCTTT
size: NA; V: TRBV6-5; J: TRBJ1-2; D: NA; CDR3: CASSTPDGYYGYTF; DNA: TGTGCCAGCAGTACCCCCGACGGTTACTATGGCTACACCTTC
size: NA; V: TRBV13; J: TRBJ2-1; D: NA; CDR3: CASSAGQYNEQFF; DNA: TGTGCCAGCAGCGCAGGACAGTACAATGAGCAGTTCTTC
size: NA; V: TRBV29-1; J: TRBJ2-3; D: TRBD2; CDR3: CSVAGGAGDTQYF; DNA: TGCAGCGTTGCGGGGGGGGCTGGGGATACGCAGTATTTT
size: NA; V: TRBV3-1/TRBV3-2; J: TRBJ1-3; D: NA; CDR3: CASSQTGNTIYF; DNA: TGTGCCAGCAGCCAGACCGGAAACACCATATATTTT
size: NA; V: TRBV5-6; J: TRBJ1-1; D: NA; CDR3: CASSLSPGSTEAFF; DNA: TGTGCCAGCAGCTTATCCCCAGGGAGCACTGAAGCTTTCTTT
size: NA; V: TRBV19; J: TRBJ1-2; D: NA; CDR3: CASSMDYGYTF; DNA: TGTGCCAGTAGTATGGACTATGGCTACACCTTC
size: NA; V: TRBV10-3; J: TRBJ2-3; D: NA; CDR3: CAISEGKADTQYF; DNA: TGTGCCATCAGTGAGGGGAAGGCAGATACGCAGTATTTT
size: NA; V: TRBV5-1; J: TRBJ1-1; D: TRBD1; CDR3: CASSITGGRTEAFF; DNA: TGCGCCAGCAGCATAACAGGGGGCCGCACTGAAGCTTTCTTT
size: NA; V: TRBV12-3/TRBV12-4; J: TRBJ1-2; D: NA; CDR3: CASRRGNYGYTF; DNA: TGTGCCAGCCGTCGAGGTAACTATGGCTACACCTTC
size: NA; V: TRBV21-1; J: TRBJ2-7; D: NA; CDR3: CASSKRDAGPSYEQYF; DNA: TGTGCCAGCAGCAAACGTGACGCGGGACCGTCCTACGAGCAGTACTTC
size: NA; V: TRBV4-2; J: TRBJ2-3; D: NA; CDR3: CASSREVGDTQYF; DNA: TGTGCCAGCAGCCGTGAAGTAGGGGATACGCAGTATTTT
size: NA; V: TRBV27; J: TRBJ1-1; D: NA; CDR3: CASSLNRPMNTEAFF; DNA: TGTGCCAGCAGTTTAAACAGACCGATGAACACTGAAGCTTTCTTT
size: NA; V: TRBV9; J: TRBJ1-5; D: NA; CDR3: CASSVGLVQPQHF; DNA: TGTGCCAGCAGCGTAGGTTTAGTGCAGCCCCAGCATTTT
size: NA; V: TRBV5-8; J: TRBJ2-7; D: NA; CDR3: CASSFEGQYF; DNA: TGTGCCAGCAGCTTTGAAGGGCAGTACTTC
size: NA; V: TRBV18; J: TRBJ1-1; D: NA; CDR3: CASSPDLQNTEAFF; DNA: TGTGCCAGCTCACCAGACTTACAGAACACTGAAGCTTTCTTT
size: NA; V: TRBV7-6; J: TRBJ1-2; D: TRBD1; CDR3: CASSGYRGANYGYTF; DNA: TGTGCCAGTAGTGGCTACAGGGGAGCTAACTATGGCTACACCTTC
size: NA; V: TRBV19; J: TRBJ1-2; D: NA; CDR3: CASSIGLGSDGYTF; DNA: TGTGCCAGTAGTATTGGTCTGGGTTCGGATGGCTACACCTTC
size: NA; V: TRBV3-1/TRBV3-2; J: TRBJ2-1; D: NA; CDR3: CASSQGTIEQFF; DNA: TGTGCCAGCAGCCAAGGGACCATTGAGCAGTTCTTC
size: NA; V: TRBV12-3/TRBV12-4; J: TRBJ1-2; D: NA; CDR3: CASSPPIALSNTF; DNA: TGTGCCAGCAGTCCCCCTATCGCCCTTTCAAACACCTTC
size: NA; V: TRBV25-1; J: TRBJ1-6; D: TRBD1; CDR3: CASSEWTGVNSPLHF; DNA: TGTGCCAGCAGTGAATGGACAGGGGTTAATTCACCCCTCCACTTT
size: NA; V: TRBV19; J: TRBJ1-2; D: NA; CDR3: CASSIEDSRYGYTF; DNA: TGTGCCAGTAGTATAGAAGACAGCCGCTATGGCTACACCTTC
size: NA; V: TRBV30; J: TRBJ2-7; D: NA; CDR3: CAWSVRATRYEQYF; DNA: TGTGCCTGGAGTGTAAGAGCGACGCGCTACGAGCAGTACTTC
size: NA; V: TRBV10-3; J: TRBJ2-1; D: TRBD1; CDR3: CAISGQPGQGTYNEQFF; DNA: TGTGCCATCAGTGGGCAACCGGGACAGGGGACCTACAATGAGCAGTTCTTC
size: NA; V: TRBV4-1; J: TRBJ1-1; D: TRBD1; CDR3: CASRHSDRVNTEAFF; DNA: TGCGCCAGCAGGCATAGTGACAGGGTGAACACTGAAGCTTTCTTT
size: NA; V: TRBV12-3/TRBV12-4; J: TRBJ1-2; D: TRBD1; CDR3: CASSTGQFYGYTF; DNA: TGTGCCAGCAGTACGGGACAGTTTTATGGCTACACCTTC
size: few; V: TRBV19; J: TRBJ2-2; D: TRBD1; CDR3: CASPGQGNTGELFF; DNA: TGTGCCAGTCCGGGACAGGGTAACACCGGGGAGCTGTTTTTT
size: NA; V: TRBV3-1/TRBV3-2; J: TRBJ1-5; D: NA; CDR3: CASSPHRGFNQPQHF; DNA: TGTGCCAGCAGCCCCCATAGGGGATTCAATCAGCCCCAGCATTTT
size: NA; V: TRBV10-2; J: TRBJ2-7; D: TRBD1; CDR3: CASSGTGTYEQYF; DNA: TGCGCCAGCAGTGGGACAGGGACTTACGAGCAGTACTTC
size: NA; V: TRBV1; J: TRBJ2-3; D: NA; CDR3: CTSSQVPGTDTQYF; DNA: TGCACCAGCAGCCAAGTTCCAGGCACAGATACGCAGTATTTT
size: NA; V: TRBV12-3/TRBV12-4; J: TRBJ1-2; D: NA; CDR3: CASSPGAMGYTF; DNA: TGTGCCAGCAGCCCGGGGGCGATGGGCTACACCTTC
size: NA; V: TRBV5-4; J: TRBJ2-3; D: NA; CDR3: CASSSTTDTQYF; DNA: TGTGCCAGCAGCTCAACCACAGATACGCAGTATTTT
size: once; V: TRBV19; J: TRBJ1-6; D: NA; CDR3: CASSSELNSPLHF; DNA: TGTGCCAGTAGTTCCGAGTTGAATTCACCCCTCCACTTT
size: NA; V: TRBV29-1; J: TRBJ2-1; D: NA; CDR3: CSVEGMTGPLFNEQFF; DNA: TGCAGCGTTGAAGGCATGACAGGTCCCCTTTTCAATGAGCAGTTCTTC
size: NA; V: TRBV19; J: TRBJ2-1; D: NA; CDR3: CASSIMGGPNEQFF; DNA: TGTGCCAGTAGTATCATGGGGGGGCCCAATGAGCAGTTCTTC
size: NA; V: TRBV5-4; J: TRBJ2-1; D: TRBD2; CDR3: CASSTDGGGVAYNEQFF; DNA: TGTGCCAGCAGCACAGACGGGGGAGGGGTGGCCTACAATGAGCAGTTCTTC
size: NA; V: TRBV13; J: TRBJ1-1; D: NA; CDR3: CASSSQGPNTEAFF; DNA: TGTGCCAGCAGCTCACAGGGTCCCAACACTGAAGCTTTCTTT
size: NA; V: TRBV11-2; J: TRBJ1-1; D: NA; CDR3: CASSLLKGREGEAFF; DNA: TGTGCCAGCAGCTTATTGAAGGGGCGGGAGGGAGAAGCTTTCTTT
size: NA; V: TRBV18; J: TRBJ1-1; D: NA; CDR3: CASSPRENEAFF; DNA: TGTGCCAGCTCACCACGGGAAAATGAAGCTTTCTTT